These T cell receptor beta chains were read from a single sample in a study of a mutant IDH1 vaccine in newly diagnosed glioma. Libraries were prepared by immunoSEQ multiplex PCR; TCRdb keeps only in-frame clonotypes and omits some of them. The table has fewer than 150,000 clones, almost 90% seen once. These TCRs are of unknown antigen specificity. The sequences come from PBMCs, collected from a glioma patient whose treatment included an IDH1 peptide vaccine. The origin of the receptors is a woman aged 50 to 60 with glioma. CDR3s include the opening cysteine and the closing phenylalanine or tryptophan. A D gene is named only where the DNA matches it firmly. Clone size is stated in some rows and not others, as once, few, many or a class when expanded.

cdr3_aa cdr3_nt j_call d_call v_call clone_size
CASSHGGGSYGYTF TGTGCCAGCAGCCACGGGGGGGGAAGCTATGGCTACACCTTC TRBJ1-2 . TRBV6-5 .
CASSTSGMSSYNEQFF TGTGCCAGCAGCACTAGCGGGATGAGCTCCTACAATGAGCAGTTCTTC TRBJ2-1 TRBD2 TRBV28 .
CASSLEGSEQYF TGTGCCAGCAGCTTAGAAGGTTCCGAGCAGTACTTC TRBJ2-7 . TRBV11-3 .
CASRPSFNAGETQYF TGTGCCAGCAGGCCGAGCTTCAATGCGGGAGAGACCCAGTACTTC TRBJ2-5 . TRBV2 .
CASRHRDNLYGYTF TGTGCCAGCAGGCACCGGGACAACCTGTATGGCTACACCTTC TRBJ1-2 . TRBV27 .
CATSGGRAYEQYF TGTGCCACCAGCGGAGGGAGGGCATACGAGCAGTACTTC TRBJ2-7 TRBD2 TRBV15 .
CASSFVAGEINNEQFF TGTGCCAGCAGCTTCGTAGCGGGAGAAATCAACAATGAGCAGTTCTTC TRBJ2-1 TRBD2 TRBV7-8 .
CATSREPGQGNTIYF TGTGCCACCAGCAGAGAGCCAGGGCAAGGAAACACCATATATTTT TRBJ1-3 . TRBV15 once
CASSLGRYSYEQYF TGTGCCAGCAGCTTGGGCAGGTACTCCTACGAGCAGTACTTC TRBJ2-7 . TRBV5-6 .
CASSWGQLNSPLHF TGTGCCAGCAGCTGGGGACAGTTGAATTCACCCCTCCACTTT TRBJ1-6 TRBD1 TRBV28 .
CASNIIQGGGNTIYF TGTGCCAGCAACATTATCCAGGGTGGGGGAAACACCATATATTTT TRBJ1-3 . TRBV28 .
CASSQSLGDTQYF TGTGCCAGCAGCCAATCCTTGGGGGATACGCAGTATTTT TRBJ2-3 . TRBV4-2 .
CASSATGGSNQPQHF TGTGCCAGTAGTGCCACAGGGGGGTCAAATCAGCCCCAGCATTTT TRBJ1-5 TRBD1 TRBV19 .
CASSYGGVYNSPLHF TGTGCCAGCAGTTACGGTGGGGTTTATAATTCACCCCTCCACTTT TRBJ1-6 . TRBV6-5 .
CASSLKGRGQGADGYTF TGTGCCAGCAGCTTAAAGGGACGCGGACAGGGGGCAGATGGCTACACCTTC TRBJ1-2 TRBD1 TRBV7-3 .
CASSLRGRNNQPQHF TGTGCCAGCAGTTTACGGGGGCGGAACAATCAGCCCCAGCATTTT TRBJ1-5 . TRBV27 .
CASRESTGELFF TGCGCCAGCAGGGAGTCAACCGGGGAGCTGTTTTTT TRBJ2-2 . TRBV10-1 .
CASSARQRGNEQFF TGTGCCAGCAGCGCCAGACAGAGGGGCAATGAGCAGTTCTTC TRBJ2-1 . TRBV11-2 .
CASTTQPRGGGYTF TGCGCCAGCACCACCCAACCAAGGGGGGGTGGCTACACCTTC TRBJ1-2 . TRBV5-1 .
CASNVGQINTEAFF TGTGCCAGCAACGTGGGACAGATTAACACTGAAGCTTTCTTT TRBJ1-1 TRBD1 TRBV5-4 .
CATSGTTGTANTEAFF TGTGCCACCAGCGGAACAACCGGGACAGCTAACACTGAAGCTTTCTTT TRBJ1-1 TRBD1 TRBV15 .
CTSRPLAGSSNIQYF TGCACCAGCAGACCACTAGCGGGGTCCTCAAACATTCAGTACTTC TRBJ2-4 . TRBV1 once
CASWSGTIMNTEAFF TGTGCCAGCTGGTCAGGGACTATCATGAACACTGAAGCTTTCTTT TRBJ1-1 . TRBV27 .
CASGLGPITGNTIYF TGTGCCAGCGGCTTGGGCCCGATCACTGGAAACACCATATATTTT TRBJ1-3 . TRBV5-6 .
CASESLQRRYEQYF TGTGCCAGCGAGTCGCTACAGAGACGATACGAGCAGTACTTC TRBJ2-7 . TRBV28 .
CASSSEDRGLTGELFF TGTGCCAGTAGTTCCGAGGACAGGGGGCTCACCGGGGAGCTGTTTTTT TRBJ2-2 TRBD1 TRBV19 .
CASSPDFYGYTF TGCGCCAGCAGCCCTGATTTCTATGGCTACACCTTC TRBJ1-2 . TRBV4-1 .
CASSDRAAMNTEAFF TGTGCCAGCAGTGACAGGGCGGCCATGAACACTGAAGCTTTCTTT TRBJ1-1 . TRBV6-1 .
CASSSRTSGTDTQYF TGCGCCAGCAGCTCAAGGACTAGCGGCACAGATACGCAGTATTTT TRBJ2-3 TRBD2 TRBV5-1 .
CASGIPGVDEQFF TGTGCCAGCGGAATACCAGGGGTCGATGAGCAGTTCTTC TRBJ2-1 . TRBV25-1 .
CASREQGRGEAFF TGTGCCAGCAGGGAACAGGGTCGTGGTGAAGCTTTCTTT TRBJ1-1 . TRBV6-6 .
CASSLIRFGRNEQFF TGTGCCAGCAGCTTGATACGGTTCGGGAGGAATGAGCAGTTCTTC TRBJ2-1 TRBD2 TRBV7-9 .
CASSESKRRAVSYNEQFF TGTGCCAGCAGTGAGTCGAAGAGGCGCGCCGTCTCCTACAATGAGCAGTTCTTC TRBJ2-1 . TRBV2 .
CASKGEGNYEQYF TGTGCCAGCAAGGGCGAGGGGAACTACGAGCAGTACTTC TRBJ2-7 . TRBV2 .
CASTPGGIKDYGYTF TGTGCCAGCACCCCAGGGGGGATAAAGGACTATGGCTACACCTTC TRBJ1-2 TRBD1 TRBV28 .
CASSSGGGRADEQYF TGTGCCAGCAGTTCGGGTGGCGGGAGGGCCGACGAGCAGTACTTC TRBJ2-7 TRBD2 TRBV28 .
CASSQDSVQETQYF TGTGCTAGCAGCCAGGACAGTGTCCAAGAGACCCAGTACTTC TRBJ2-5 . TRBV7-7 .
CASTFAGTDTQYF TGTGCCAGCACCTTCGCCGGCACAGATACGCAGTATTTT TRBJ2-3 . TRBV27 .
CASRNRGRNTEAFF TGTGCCAGCAGAAACAGGGGTAGGAACACTGAAGCTTTCTTT TRBJ1-1 TRBD1 TRBV6-1 .
CAISFGTGDYNEQFF TGTGCCATCAGTTTCGGGACGGGGGATTACAATGAGCAGTTCTTC TRBJ2-1 . TRBV10-3 .
CASSFETWSNEQYF TGCGCCAGCAGCTTTGAAACATGGTCGAACGAGCAGTACTTC TRBJ2-7 . TRBV5-1 .
CASSLALQETQYF TGTGCCAGCAGCTTAGCCTTACAAGAGACCCAGTACTTC TRBJ2-5 . TRBV7-9 .
CASRGSRAQYNEQFF TGTGCCAGCCGCGGGAGCAGGGCGCAATACAATGAGCAGTTCTTC TRBJ2-1 TRBD2 TRBV6-5 .
CAYGHSYNEQFF TGTGCCTACGGACATAGCTACAATGAGCAGTTCTTC TRBJ2-1 . TRBV30 .
CASSPGGPYEQYF TGTGCCAGCAGTCCGGGAGGGCCCTACGAGCAGTACTTC TRBJ2-7 TRBD2 TRBV6-1 .
CASSVGTGEDGYTF TGTGCCAGCAGCGTAGGGACAGGGGAGGATGGCTACACCTTC TRBJ1-2 TRBD1 TRBV9 .
CASSRRDRVHGYTF TGTGCCAGCAGTCGCCGGGACAGGGTGCATGGCTACACCTTC TRBJ1-2 TRBD1 TRBV27 .
CASSSSLDRGKETQYF TGCGCCAGCAGCTCCTCGCTGGACAGGGGAAAAGAGACCCAGTACTTC TRBJ2-5 TRBD1 TRBV5-1 .